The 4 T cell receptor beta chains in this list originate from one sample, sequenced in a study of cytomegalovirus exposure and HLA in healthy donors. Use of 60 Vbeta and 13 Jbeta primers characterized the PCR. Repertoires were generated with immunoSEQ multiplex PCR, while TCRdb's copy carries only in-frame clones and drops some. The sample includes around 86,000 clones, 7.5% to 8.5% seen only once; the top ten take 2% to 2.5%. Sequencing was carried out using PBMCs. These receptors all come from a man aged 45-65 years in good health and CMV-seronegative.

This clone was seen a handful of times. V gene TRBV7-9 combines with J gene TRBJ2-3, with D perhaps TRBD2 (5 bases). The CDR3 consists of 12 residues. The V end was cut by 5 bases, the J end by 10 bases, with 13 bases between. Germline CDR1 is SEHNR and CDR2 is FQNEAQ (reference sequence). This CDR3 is CASSATSNAQYF. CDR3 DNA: TGTGCCAGCAGCGCTACTAGTAACGCGCAGTATTTT.

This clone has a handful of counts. The CDR3 bases are TGTGCCAGCAGGCGGGCAAGGGACTATGGCTACACCTTC. Translating it yields CASRRARDYGYTF. The chain has TRBV5-5 and TRBJ1-2; D call uncertain. The CDR3 loop spans 13 amino acids. Trimming pared 5 bases from V and 3 bases from J, leaving 11 bases between. Germline V CDR1 and CDR2: SGHKS, YYEKEE (reference sequence).

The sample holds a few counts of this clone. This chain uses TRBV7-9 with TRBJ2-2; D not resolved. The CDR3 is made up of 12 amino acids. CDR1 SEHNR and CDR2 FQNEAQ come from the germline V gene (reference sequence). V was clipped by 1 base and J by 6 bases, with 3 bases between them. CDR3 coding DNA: TGTGCCAGCAGCTTAGAGCCCGGGGAGCTGTTTTTT. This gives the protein CASSLEPGELFF.

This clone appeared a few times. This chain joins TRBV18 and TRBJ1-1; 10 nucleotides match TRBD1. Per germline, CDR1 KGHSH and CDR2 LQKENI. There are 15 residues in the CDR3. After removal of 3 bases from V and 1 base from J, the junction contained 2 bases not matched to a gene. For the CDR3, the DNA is TGTGCCAGCTCACCGGGACAGGGGACGAACACTGAAGCTTTCTTT. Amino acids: CASSPGQGTNTEAFF.